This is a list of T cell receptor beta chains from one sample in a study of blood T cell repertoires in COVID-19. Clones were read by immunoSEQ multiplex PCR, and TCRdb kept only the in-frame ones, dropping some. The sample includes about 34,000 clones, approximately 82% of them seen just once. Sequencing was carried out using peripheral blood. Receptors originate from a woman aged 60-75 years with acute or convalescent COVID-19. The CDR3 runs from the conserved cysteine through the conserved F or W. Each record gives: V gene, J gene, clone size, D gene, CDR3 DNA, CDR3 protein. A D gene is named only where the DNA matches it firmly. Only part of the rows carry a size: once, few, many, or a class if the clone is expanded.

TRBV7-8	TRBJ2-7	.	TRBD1	TGTGCCAGCAGCTTAGAAGCGACAGGGTACTACGAGCAGTACTTC	CASSLEATGYYEQYF
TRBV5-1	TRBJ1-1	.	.	TGCGCCAGCAGCTTGGGACAGGTTGACACTGAAGCTTTCTTT	CASSLGQVDTEAFF
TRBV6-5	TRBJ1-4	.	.	TGTGCCAGCAGCATCTATCTCTCTACTAATGAAAAACTGTTTTTT	CASSIYLSTNEKLFF
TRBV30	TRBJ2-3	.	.	TGTGCCTGGAGTCCGACAGACACAGATACGCAGTATTTT	CAWSPTDTDTQYF
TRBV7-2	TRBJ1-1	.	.	TGTGCCAGCAGCACCGACAGGAACACTGAAGCTTTCTTT	CASSTDRNTEAFF
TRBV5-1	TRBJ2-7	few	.	TGCGCCAGCAGCTTGCATCCCTACGAGCAGTACTTC	CASSLHPYEQYF
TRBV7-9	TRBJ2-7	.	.	TGTGCCAGCAGCCCCGACACCTACGAGCAGTACTTC	CASSPDTYEQYF
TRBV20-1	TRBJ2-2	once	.	TGCAGTGCTAGTCTGCGGGTCCGGGGCACCGGGGAGCTGTTTTTT	CSASLRVRGTGELFF
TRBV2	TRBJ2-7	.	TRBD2	TGTGCCAGCAGTGAAGGGAGCGGGGGATCCTCCTACGAGCAGTACTTC	CASSEGSGGSSYEQYF
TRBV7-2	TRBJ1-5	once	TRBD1	TGTGCCAGCAGCGTAACGGGACAGGGCAGTCAGCCCCAGCATTTT	CASSVTGQGSQPQHF
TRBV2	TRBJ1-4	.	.	TGTGCCAGCAGTGAAGAGCGGACGACAACTAATGAAAAACTGTTTTTT	CASSEERTTTNEKLFF
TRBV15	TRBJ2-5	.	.	TGTGCCACCAGCAGTCAACCCCGCTGGGGACAGGCGACTAGCGGTAGCCAAAGGACCCAGTACTTC	CATSSQPRWGQATSGSQRTQYF
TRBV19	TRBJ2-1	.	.	TGTGCCAGTAGCGGCTTTACTAGCTCCTACAATGAGCAGTTCTTC	CASSGFTSSYNEQFF
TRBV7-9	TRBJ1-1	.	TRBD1	TGTGCCAGCAGCCCGTTACAGGGGGCGCGGAACACTGAAGCTTTCTTT	CASSPLQGARNTEAFF
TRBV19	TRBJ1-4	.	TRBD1	TGTGCCACCCGCAGGGACAGGGCTTCAACTAATGAAAAACTGTTTTTT	CATRRDRASTNEKLFF
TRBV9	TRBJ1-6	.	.	TGTGCCAGCAGCGTAGACATTTCAAATTCACCCCTCCACTTT	CASSVDISNSPLHF
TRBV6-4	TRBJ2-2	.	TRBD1	TGTGCCAGCAGTCCTCGACAGGGATTGATCGGGGAGCTGTTTTTT	CASSPRQGLIGELFF
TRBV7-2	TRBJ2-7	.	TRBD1	TGTGCCAGCAGCTTCTCCGACAGGGGCTACGAGCAGTACTTC	CASSFSDRGYEQYF
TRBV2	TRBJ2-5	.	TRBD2	TGTGCCAGCAGAGCCGGGACTAGGGAAGAGACCCAGTACTTC	CASRAGTREETQYF
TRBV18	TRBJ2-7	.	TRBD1	TGTGCCAGCTCACCACCACGGACAGGGGCTCGCGAGCAGTACTTC	CASSPPRTGAREQYF